This TCR beta chain stems from a study of identifying expanded T cells in peripheral blood. Profiled with immunoSEQ multiplex PCR; TCRdb holds only in-frame clones, not every one. The sample lists about 81,000 clones; roughly 84% were seen once. This clone was seen more than once but under ten times. This CDR3 spans 15 amino acids. V shed 2 bases and J 2 bases; nucleotides not matched to a gene: 2. Germline assignment: CDR1 SGHDT and CDR2 YYEEEE. Sequenced material: blood. This TCR derives from a person aged 18 to 75 in good health. The rearrangement uses TRBV5-6 and TRBJ2-2; 8 bases line up with TRBD1. CDR3 residues: CASSFTGGNTGELFF. In DNA form, the CDR3 reads TGTGCCAGCAGCTTTACAGGGGGTAACACCGGGGAGCTGTTTTTT.